Presented here are 17 T cell receptor beta chains from one specimen sequenced in a study of OX40 agonist ivuxolimab in advanced cancers. Sequenced by immunoSEQ multiplex PCR; TCRdb stores in-frame clones only, minus some. The repertoire holds 70,000 to 75,000 clones, with just over 85% as singletons. The material sequenced was CD4+ or CD8+ T cells sorted from blood, taken in a trial of the OX40 agonist ivuxolimab. The receptors come from an adult with an advanced solid tumor such as melanoma, head and neck, liver or kidney cancer.

The chain carries TRBV20-1 and TRBJ1-1, with TRBD1 identical over 9 bases. The CDR3 has 11 residues. Germline values: CDR1 DFQATT, CDR2 SNEGSKA (reference sequence). With V trimmed by 6 bases and J by 12 bases, 8 bases remained unmatched. The CDR3 sequence is CSARQGVETFF. CDR3 DNA: TGCAGTGCCAGACAGGGGGTGGAAACTTTCTTT.

The chain has TRBV11-2 and TRBJ1-1; 7 nucleotides match TRBD1. With 4 bases clipped from V and 2 bases from J, the junction kept 7 bases outside the gene matches. This CDR3 has 15 amino acids. CDR1 is SGHAT and CDR2 is FQNNGV in the germline V gene. The CDR3, as DNA: TGTGCCAGCAGCTCCTCCGGGACAGTTAACACTGAAGCTTTCTTT. Translating it yields CASSSSGTVNTEAFF.

This chain connects TRBV5-4 to TRBJ2-5, with D possibly TRBD1 on 6 matching bases. Trimming took off 1 base at V and 2 bases at J, with 9 bases between the two ends. Germline CDR1 SGHNT, CDR2 YYREEE (reference sequence). This CDR3 is built from 14 residues. Here the CDR3 reads CASSLIDRQETQYF. DNA of the CDR3: TGTGCCAGCAGCTTGATCGACAGGCAAGAGACCCAGTACTTC.

This sequence joins TRBV5-1 and TRBJ2-6, with D hard to call. V was clipped by 1 base and J by 0 bases, with 8 bases between them. Germline assignment: CDR1 SGHRS and CDR2 YFSETQ. The CDR3 loop spans 16 amino acids. CDR3 amino acids: CASSLRPNSGANVLTF. CDR3 nucleotide sequence: TGCGCCAGCAGCTTGAGGCCCAACTCTGGGGCCAACGTCCTGACTTTC.

V and J are TRBV7-3 and TRBJ2-6; unclear D gene. CDR3 length: 16 amino acids. The germline CDR1 and CDR2 sequences are SGHTA and FQGTGA. Trimming removed 1 base from V and 4 bases from J, with 11 bases in between. CDR3 bases: TGTGCCAGCAGCTTAATATCTAGTTTCGGGGCCAACGTCCTGACTTTC. Its translation: CASSLISSFGANVLTF.

The rearrangement links TRBV27 to TRBJ2-5; TRBD2 matches at 10 bases. This CDR3 has 15 amino acids. V trimming: 6 bases; J trimming: 3 bases; junction bases outside the gene matches: 7. Looked up from germline, CDR1 is MNHEY and CDR2 is SMNVEV (reference sequence). CDR3 residues: CASRPPGLAKETQYF. For the CDR3, the DNA is TGTGCCAGCAGGCCCCCGGGACTAGCGAAAGAGACCCAGTACTTC.

V is TRBV6-6 and J is TRBJ1-5; tentatively, D is TRBD1 (6 bases). The CDR3 is 15 residues long. The ends were cut back, 2 bases at V and 7 bases at J, with 15 bases in the middle. Germline CDR1 is MNHNY and CDR2 is SVGAGI (reference sequence). The CDR3 nucleotides are TGTGCCAGCAGTTACGGAGGGGGGTTGGGGCAGCCCCAGCATTTT. Translated: CASSYGGGLGQPQHF.

The rearrangement joins TRBV6-5 to TRBJ2-1; D possibly corresponds to TRBD1 (6 bases). V was clipped by 6 bases and J by 5 bases, with 17 bases between them. CDR1 and CDR2 (germline): MNHEY, SVGAGI. The length of the CDR3 is 15 residues. This CDR3 is CASRHLTGPNNEQFF. The DNA for the CDR3 is TGTGCCAGCAGACACTTAACAGGGCCAAACAATGAGCAGTTCTTC.

The V and J genes are TRBV27 and TRBJ1-5, with D possibly being TRBD1 (5 bases). The germline V gene encodes CDR1 MNHEY and CDR2 SMNVEV (reference sequence). This CDR3 region has 20 residues. V lost 4 bases, J lost 6 bases, and 31 bases lay in between. The CDR3: CASSSSKGQGELHGTQPQHF. CDR3 sequence (DNA): TGTGCCAGCAGTTCATCGAAAGGGCAGGGAGAATTACACGGCACTCAGCCCCAGCATTTT.

The rearrangement joins TRBV7-2 to TRBJ1-5, with 7 bases fitting TRBD1. The CDR3 sequence is 15 residues long. The V and J ends lost 5 bases and 0 bases, in that order; junction bases with no gene match: 4. CDR1 is SGHTA and CDR2 is FQGNSA in the germline V gene. The CDR3 coding sequence is TGTGCCAGCAGCCGACAGGGTAGTAGCAATCAGCCCCAGCATTTT. Protein: CASSRQGSSNQPQHF.

This clone was picked up one time. CDR3 bases: TGTGCCAGCAGTCAGAAGGCGGGAGCGACCGGGGAGCTGTTTTTT. Amino acid sequence: CASSQKAGATGELFF. The chain links TRBV4-2 to TRBJ2-2, with 7 bases aligning to TRBD2. Germline CDR1 LGHNA, CDR2 YNFKEQ. Trimming cost V 6 bases and J 5 bases; bases outside gene matches: 9. The length of the CDR3 is 15 residues.

This clone was recorded only once. V usage is TRBV6-5 and J usage is TRBJ1-2; D remains unclear. In germline, CDR1 is MNHEY, CDR2 SVGAGI. Between the trimmed V and J ends, which lost 3 bases and 0 bases, there was a span of 5 bases. The CDR3 covers 13 residues. CDR3 DNA: TGTGCCAGCAGTTATGTATCTAACTATGGCTACACCTTC. Translating gives CASSYVSNYGYTF.

The chain links TRBV21-1 to TRBJ2-2. TRBV21-1 is flagged as a pseudogene. This CDR3 is 19 amino acids long. CDR3 in DNA: TGTGCCAGCAGCAAAGAGTTGCAGTTCTTGGGTGTGTCCACCGGGGAGCTGTTTTTT. This codes for CASSKELQFLGVSTGELFF.

J is TRBJ1-6 and V is TRBV7-6; 7 nucleotides align to TRBD1. Losses at the gene ends were 2 bases for V and 8 bases for J; bases not matched to a gene: 9. CDR1 and CDR2 from the germline V gene are SGHVS and FNYEAQ. This CDR3 is built from 16 residues. The CDR3 sequence is CASSLKKGASYSPLHF. As DNA, the CDR3 is TGTGCCAGCAGCTTAAAAAAGGGGGCCAGTTATTCACCCCTCCACTTT. Complete variable domain (other parts from reference TRBV7-6 and TRBJ1-6): GAGVSQSPRYKVTKRGQDVALRCDPISGHVSLYWYRQALGQGPEFLTYFNYEAQQDKSGLPNDRFSAERPEGSISTLTIQRTEQRDSAMYRCASSLKKGASYSPLHFGNGTRLTVT.

J is TRBJ1-2 and V is TRBV5-4, with a weak D call TRBD1 (6 bases). The CDR3 contains 15 residues. V was shortened by 3 bases and J by 8 bases, with 20 bases between the two germline ends. Per germline, CDR1 SGHNT and CDR2 YYREEE (reference sequence). The CDR3 region is CASSYRQARGYGYTF. CDR3 bases: TGTGCCAGCAGCTACCGACAGGCGCGGGGTTACGGCTACACCTTC.

V usage is TRBV7-8 and J usage is TRBJ2-5; 7 nucleotides line up with TRBD1. The CDR3 extends over 14 amino acids. The ends lost 5 bases at V and 2 bases at J; junction bases unmatched: 5. Germline CDR1 is SGHVS and CDR2 is FQNEAQ. CDR3 nucleotides: TGTGCCAGCAGCCTCGGGACAGCACAAGAGACCCAGTACTTC. Its protein is CASSLGTAQETQYF.

This chain joins TRBV11-2 and TRBJ1-4; no firm D call. From germline, CDR1 is SGHAT and CDR2 FQNNGV. V shed 5 bases and J shed 0 bases, with 10 bases lying between them. The CDR3 totals 15 residues. CDR3 DNA: TGTGCCAGCAGCCCCTTTGATGCAACTAATGAAAAACTGTTTTTT. It encodes CASSPFDATNEKLFF.